This T cell receptor beta chain was captured by sequencing in a study of shared clonotypes between healthy human individuals. The CDR3 contains 15 residues. The germline V gene encodes CDR1 SGDLS and CDR2 YYNGEE. V lost 1 base and J lost 5; bases outside the gene matches: 5. Authors' data handling: Junction-only sequences without quality scores came from ImmunoSEQ, so filtering differed. The assay was immunoSEQ multiplex PCR, and TCRdb's table has in-frame clones only and misses some. That table gives V, J and clone size, and the DNA gave D and trimming. The sample records around 530,000 clones, around 77% being singletons. As concerns this clone: Additional DNA sequences in this sample encode the identical CDR3.

Sequencing used PBMCs. The rearrangement joins TRBV9 to TRBJ2-1; 8 bases map to TRBD2. The receptor was isolated from a woman in her 40s in good health. Some clones in this sample may be carry-over from other donors' samples. CDR3 in amino acids: CASSVSSGINNEQFF. CDR3 sequence (DNA): TGTGCCAGCAGCGTAAGTAGCGGGATCAACAATGAGCAGTTCTTC.